This TCR beta chain is from a study of post-analysis software for immune sequencing data. This CDR3 has 14 amino acids. The germline gives CDR1 KGHDR, CDR2 SFDVKD. General study findings and limits: Those samples that were prepared in the same batch co-clustered strongly by F measure. With TRBV5-6, TRBV5-1 and TRBV20-1 included, about five TRBV segments were more frequent in patients than in controls. Controls had significantly higher normalized Chao1 diversity than multiple sclerosis patients.

A word on this clonotype: Antigen unknown. At one boundary the junction diverges from the germline segment, which might be a read error.

Presence of unique molecular identifiers characterized the TCR beta cDNA libraries. T cells numbering roughly 0.95 to 10 million gave rise to roughly 550,000 cDNA molecules. TCRdb fed the PCR reads into MiXCR, producing one record per CDR3 protein. Here the sample spans 250,000 to 300,000 distinct CDR3 sequences, 36% being singletons. The rearrangement links TRBV24-1 to TRBJ2-1; no firm D call. The material sequenced was blood. This TCR was sampled from a girl aged 10 to 17 with multiple sclerosis. CDR3 in DNA: TGTACCACCACGGCCTCCTCGCCGAACAATGAGCAGTTCTTC. Its protein is CTTTASSPNNEQFF.